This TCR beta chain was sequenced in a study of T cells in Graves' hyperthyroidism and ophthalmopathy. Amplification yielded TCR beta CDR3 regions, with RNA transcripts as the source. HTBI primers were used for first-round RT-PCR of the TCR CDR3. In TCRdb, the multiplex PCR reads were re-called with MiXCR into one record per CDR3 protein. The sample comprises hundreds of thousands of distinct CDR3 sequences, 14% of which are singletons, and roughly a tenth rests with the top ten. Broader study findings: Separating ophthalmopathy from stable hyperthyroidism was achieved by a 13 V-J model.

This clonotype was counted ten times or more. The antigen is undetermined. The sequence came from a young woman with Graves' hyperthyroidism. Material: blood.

The CDR3 sequence: CSVREGGSNQPQHF. CDR3 nucleotide sequence: TGCAGTGTGCGGGAGGGGGGAAGCAATCAGCCCCAGCATTTT. The gene calls are TRBV20-1 and TRBJ1-5; possible D gene TRBD1, 6 bases. CDR1 and CDR2 from the germline V gene are DFQATT and SNEGSKA (reference sequence). V lost 7 bases to trimming and J lost 1 base, with 14 bases between them. This CDR3 contains 14 residues.